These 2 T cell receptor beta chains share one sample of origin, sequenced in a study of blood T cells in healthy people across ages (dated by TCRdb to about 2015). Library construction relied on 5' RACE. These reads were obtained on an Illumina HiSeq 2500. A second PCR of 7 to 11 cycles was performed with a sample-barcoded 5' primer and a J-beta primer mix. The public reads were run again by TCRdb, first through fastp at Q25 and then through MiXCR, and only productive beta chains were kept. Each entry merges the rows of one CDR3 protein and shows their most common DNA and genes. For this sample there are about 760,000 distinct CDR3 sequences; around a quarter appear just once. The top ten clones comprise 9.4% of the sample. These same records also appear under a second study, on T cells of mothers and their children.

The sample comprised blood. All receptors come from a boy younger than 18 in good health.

The CDR3 DNA is TGTGCCACTAAGCGGGGTGAGCAGTTCTTC. It yields the protein CATKRGEQFF. V gene TRBV27 combines with J gene TRBJ2-1, with 7 bases identical to TRBD2. The CDR3 is 10 amino acids. From germline, CDR1 is MNHEY and CDR2 SMNVEV (reference sequence). V shed 10 bases and J 9 bases; nucleotides not matched to a gene: 3.

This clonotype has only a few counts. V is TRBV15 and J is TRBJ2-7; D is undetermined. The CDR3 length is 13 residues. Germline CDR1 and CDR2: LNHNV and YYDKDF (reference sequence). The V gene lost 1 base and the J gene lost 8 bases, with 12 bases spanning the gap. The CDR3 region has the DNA TGTGCCACCAGCAGAGGTTACGAGTCGAAGCAGTACTTC. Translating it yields CATSRGYESKQYF.